Detailed here is one T cell receptor (beta chain). What it binds is unknown. The sample is drawn from a study of Ad26.COV2.S vaccination and SARS-CoV-2 variants. Study information: Donor had been placed in the Ad26.COV2.S arm of the COV1001 trial. Ad26.COV2.S given intramuscularly, once or twice 56 days apart.

Findings and limits, study-wide: People who got the vaccine had more spike-specific TCR breadth than people who got placebo.

V lost 4 bases, J lost 5 bases, and 8 bases stayed unmatched. CDR1 is MNHEY, CDR2 SMNVEV, per germline (reference sequence). The CDR3 is made up of 14 amino acids. Measured with immunoSEQ multiplex PCR; TCRdb has only the in-frame clones, and not every one. In the table there are fewer than 900,000 clones, around 90% of which are singletons. This sample's treatment: roughly 18 received Ad26.COV2.S at low or high dose, single or two shots; several received placebo; per-sample allocation not given. Samples were taken on day 63 after the first vaccine or placebo injection. The gene calls are TRBV27 and TRBJ2-7, with TRBD2 identical over 7 bases. The sample was peripheral blood, taken in a trial of Ad26.COV2.S vaccine versus placebo. This receptor was identified in a person between 18 and 65 years old who received the Ad26.COV2.S COVID-19 vaccine or a placebo. CDR3 sequence reads: CASSSRGGANEQYF. DNA for the CDR3: TGTGCCAGCAGTTCCCGGGGAGGGGCCAACGAGCAGTACTTC.